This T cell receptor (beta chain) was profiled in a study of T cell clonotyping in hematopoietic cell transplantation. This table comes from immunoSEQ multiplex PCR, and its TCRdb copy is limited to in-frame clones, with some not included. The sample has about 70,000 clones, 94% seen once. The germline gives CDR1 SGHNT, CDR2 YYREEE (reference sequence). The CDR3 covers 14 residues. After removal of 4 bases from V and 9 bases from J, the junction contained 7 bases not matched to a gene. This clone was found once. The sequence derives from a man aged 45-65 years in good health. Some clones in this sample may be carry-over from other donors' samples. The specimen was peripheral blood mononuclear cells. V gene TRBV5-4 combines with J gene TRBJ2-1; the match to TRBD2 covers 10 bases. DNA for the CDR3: TGTGCCAGCAGCGTACTAGCGGGGTCGGGTGAGCAGTTCTTC. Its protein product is CASSVLAGSGEQFF. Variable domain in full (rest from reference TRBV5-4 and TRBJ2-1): ETGVTQSPTHLIKTRGQQVTLRCSSQSGHNTVSWYQQALGQGPQFIFQYYREEENGRGNFPPRFSGLQFPNYSSELNVNALELDDSALYLCASSVLAGSGEQFFGPGTRLTVL.